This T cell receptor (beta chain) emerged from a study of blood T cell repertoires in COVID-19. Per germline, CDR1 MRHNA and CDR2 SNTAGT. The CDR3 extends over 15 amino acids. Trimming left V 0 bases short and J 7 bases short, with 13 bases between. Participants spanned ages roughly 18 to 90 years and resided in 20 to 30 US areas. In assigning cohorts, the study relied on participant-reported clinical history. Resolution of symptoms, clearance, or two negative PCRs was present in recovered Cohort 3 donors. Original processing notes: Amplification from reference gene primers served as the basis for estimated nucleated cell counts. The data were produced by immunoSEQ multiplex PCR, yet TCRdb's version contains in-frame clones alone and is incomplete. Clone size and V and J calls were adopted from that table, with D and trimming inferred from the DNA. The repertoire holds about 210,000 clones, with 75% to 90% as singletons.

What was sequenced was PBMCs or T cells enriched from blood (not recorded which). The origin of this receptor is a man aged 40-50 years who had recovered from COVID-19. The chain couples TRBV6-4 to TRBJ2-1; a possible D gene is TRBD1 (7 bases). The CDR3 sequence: CASSDSGGQVNEQFF. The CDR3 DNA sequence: TGTGCCAGCAGTGACTCGGGAGGACAGGTTAATGAGCAGTTCTTC.